These T cell receptor beta chains were read from a single sample in a study of blood T cell repertoires in COVID-19. The method was immunoSEQ multiplex PCR; TCRdb's version includes in-frame clones alone and lacks a portion of them. Of 250,000 to 350,000 clones in the sample, 85% to 90% are singletons; the top ten hold around 0.84%. Input material: peripheral blood. The receptors were gathered from a man younger than 45 with acute or convalescent COVID-19. CDR3s include the opening cysteine and the closing phenylalanine or tryptophan. D genes are given only for firm matches. The size field is filled for only some rows; it gives once, few, many or a size class.

j_gene | abundance | v_gene | d_gene | CDR3aa | CDR3nt
TRBJ2-1 | - | TRBV11-2 | - | CASSFLTGANNEQFF | TGTGCCAGCAGCTTTCTAACGGGAGCTAACAATGAGCAGTTCTTC
TRBJ1-1 | - | TRBV6-5 | TRBD1 | CASTFWTGGTEAFF | TGTGCCAGCACCTTTTGGACAGGTGGCACTGAAGCTTTCTTT
TRBJ1-1 | - | TRBV5-1 | TRBD1 | CASTFSGGGTEAFF | TGCGCCAGCACCTTCTCAGGGGGTGGCACTGAAGCTTTCTTT
TRBJ2-3 | - | TRBV5-6 | - | CASSHGWDTQYF | TGTGCCAGCAGTCACGGGTGGGATACGCAGTATTTT
TRBJ1-1 | - | TRBV4-2 | - | CASIKPGGTEAFF | TGTGCCAGCATCAAACCGGGGGGCACTGAAGCTTTCTTT
TRBJ2-1 | many | TRBV4-2 | TRBD2 | CASSHGEGSYNEQFF | TGTGCCAGCAGCCATGGGGAGGGATCCTACAATGAGCAGTTCTTC
TRBJ1-1 | once | TRBV7-9 | - | CASSFTNQGMAFF | TGTGCCAGCAGCTTTACAAACCAGGGGATGGCTTTCTTT
TRBJ1-5 | - | TRBV9 | - | CASSVDGYSNQPQHF | TGTGCCAGCAGCGTAGACGGGTATAGCAATCAGCCCCAGCATTTT
TRBJ1-2 | - | TRBV6-6 | TRBD1 | CASSYRDRSNYGYTF | TGTGCCAGCAGTTATCGGGACAGGAGTAACTATGGCTACACCTTC
TRBJ2-3 | - | TRBV6-1 | TRBD1 | CASSEDPGQGRDTQYF | TGTGCCAGCAGTGAGGATCCGGGACAGGGTCGAGATACGCAGTATTTT
TRBJ1-1 | - | TRBV11-2 | - | CASSPVVPPLKAFF | TGTGCCAGCAGCCCCGTCGTACCCCCACTGAAAGCTTTCTTT
TRBJ1-1 | - | TRBV28 | TRBD1 | CASRTTGFGAFF | TGTGCCAGCAGAACGACAGGGTTTGGAGCTTTCTTT
TRBJ2-6 | - | TRBV11-3 | - | CASSTANVLTF | TGTGCCAGCAGCACTGCCAACGTCCTGACTTTC
TRBJ1-2 | few | TRBV5-4 | - | CASSAGGLQAPDLF | TGTGCCAGCAGCGCCGGGGGACTACAGGCGCCGGACCTCTTC
TRBJ1-6 | - | TRBV10-3 | TRBD1 | CATTGTDNSPLHF | TGTGCCACGACCGGGACAGATAATTCACCCCTCCACTTT
TRBJ2-1 | - | TRBV7-8 | TRBD2 | CASTSSGTIYNEQFF | TGTGCCAGCACCTCTAGCGGAACTATCTACAATGAGCAGTTCTTC
TRBJ1-5 | - | TRBV5-1 | - | CASSLGPRQAREPQHF | TGCGCCAGCAGCCTGGGGCCGCGACAAGCGCGGGAGCCCCAGCATTTT
TRBJ2-7 | - | TRBV19 | TRBD1 | CASDQGAGYEQYF | TGTGCCAGTGATCAGGGGGCTGGGTACGAGCAGTACTTC
TRBJ1-1 | - | TRBV5-1 | - | CASSPSRTEVNTEAFF | TGCGCCAGCAGCCCGTCTCGGACAGAAGTGAACACTGAAGCTTTCTTT
TRBJ2-1 | - | TRBV28 | TRBD2 | CASSLRVAGSYNEQFF | TGTGCCAGCAGTTTAAGAGTAGCGGGGAGCTACAATGAGCAGTTCTTC